Sequencing of this T cell receptor beta chain was carried out in a study of blood T cells in healthy people across ages. This clonotype was seen repeatedly, ten times or more. Its target is not known. Findings and limits, study-wide: PBMCs that were unsorted prevented a conclusive naive versus antigen-experienced comparison. More naive CD4+ cells and higher diversity were found in long-lived than in aged donors. Per-million-T-cell TCR beta diversity fell roughly linearly with age.

A second PCR, run for roughly 7 to 12 cycles, used a sample-barcoded 5' primer plus a J-beta primer mix. Every cDNA was tagged by a template-switch adaptor with 12 random nucleotides. TCRdb itself ran the 5' RACE reads through MiXCR, one entry per CDR3 protein. The sample contains 1.5 million to 2 million distinct CDR3 sequences, roughly 27% of which appear only once. The sequenced material came from blood. This TCR was sampled from a woman in her 30s in good health.

The CDR3 spells CSASTQGRGYTF. The CDR3 nucleotides are TGCAGTGCTAGCACTCAGGGGAGGGGCTACACCTTC. The chain recombines TRBV20-1 with TRBJ1-2, with D tentatively TRBD1 (6 bases). CDR3 length equals 12 residues. CDR1 is DFQATT, CDR2 SNEGSKA, per germline (reference sequence). Trimming took off 3 bases at V and 8 bases at J, with 13 bases between the two ends.